Reported below is one TCR beta chain. TCRdb keeps only in-frame clones here, not all; method: immunoSEQ multiplex PCR. The sample has tens of thousands of clones, roughly 92% seen once. The entry originates in a study of T cell changes during pregnancy in multiple sclerosis. Sequenced here: peripheral blood, sampled after pregnancy. The receptor's source is a female donor with multiple sclerosis, enrolled in a pregnancy study.

CDR3 DNA: TGTGCCTGGACCGGGACAGGGGATTCCGAGCAGTACTTC. Translation gives CAWTGTGDSEQYF. The gene calls are TRBV30 and TRBJ2-7; TRBD1 matches at 10 bases. The CDR3 loop spans 13 amino acids. After removal of 4 bases from V and 6 bases from J, the junction contained 6 bases not matched to a gene. The germline V gene encodes CDR1 GTSNPN and CDR2 SVGIG (reference sequence).